The 25 T cell receptor beta chains reported below all come from one sample, sequenced in a study of cytomegalovirus exposure and HLA in healthy donors. Repertoires were generated with immunoSEQ multiplex PCR, while TCRdb's copy carries only in-frame clones and drops some. The data show around 150,000 clones, 70% to 90% seen once. Sequenced material: PBMCs. These TCRs come from a woman aged 25-40 years in good health and CMV-seronegative.

The chain is built from TRBV7-2 and TRBJ1-4; 7 bases line up with TRBD1. Germline CDR1 and CDR2: SGHTA and FQGNSA. This CDR3 region has 15 residues. V gave up 5 bases and J gave up 0 bases; unmatched junction bases: 3. CDR3 region: CASSAGTATNEKLFF. The CDR3 DNA reads TGTGCCAGCAGCGCCGGGACAGCAACTAATGAAAAACTGTTTTTT.

This clone was observed a single time. The gene calls are TRBV10-3 and TRBJ1-5; D is uncertain. Per the germline V gene, CDR1 is ENHRY and CDR2 is SYGVKD. V was shortened by 0 bases and J by 4 bases, with 10 bases between the two germline ends. CDR3 length: 15 residues. This chain's CDR3 is CAISESRSVNQPQHF. The DNA for the CDR3 is TGTGCCATCAGTGAGTCGAGATCAGTAAATCAGCCCCAGCATTTT.

V gene TRBV2 combines with J gene TRBJ2-7; D may be TRBD1 or TRBD2 (5 bases each). V lost 4 bases, J lost 2 bases, and 12 bases lay in between. This CDR3 comprises 14 residues. Germline CDR1 and CDR2: SNHLY and FYNNEI. The CDR3 spells CASSGWDGTYEQYF. As DNA, the CDR3 is TGTGCCAGCAGTGGATGGGACGGGACCTACGAGCAGTACTTC.

This rearrangement joins TRBV2 to TRBJ2-3; perhaps D is TRBD1 or TRBD2 (5 bases each). Germline values: CDR1 SNHLY, CDR2 FYNNEI. V was pared by 6 bases and J by 8 bases, with 15 bases between. The CDR3 sequence is 13 residues long. The CDR3 spells CASRGDGDSTQYF. The CDR3 DNA reads as TGTGCCAGCAGAGGGGACGGAGATTCTACGCAGTATTTT.

J is TRBJ2-7 and V is TRBV7-3; 10 nucleotides match TRBD2. Germline V gives CDR1 SGHTA, CDR2 FQGTGA. V lost 2 bases and J lost 12; bases outside the gene matches: 7. The length of the CDR3 is 13 residues. The chain's CDR3 is CASSLDGTSVAYF. The CDR3 bases are TGTGCCAGCAGCTTAGATGGGACTAGCGTTGCGTACTTC. The full variable domain, its missing parts supplied by reference TRBV7-3 and TRBJ2-7, is GAGVSQTPSNKVTEKGKYVELRCDPISGHTALYWYRQSLGQGPEFLIYFQGTGAADDSGLPNDRFFAVRPEGSVSTLKIQRTERGDSAVYLCASSLDGTSVAYFGPGTRLTVT.

This clone was detected a few times. The chain is built from TRBV15 and TRBJ2-3; no clear D gene. CDR3 length: 11 residues. The germline V gene encodes CDR1 LNHNV and CDR2 YYDKDF (reference sequence). V lost 1 base to trimming and J lost 5 bases, with 1 base between them. The CDR3 DNA sequence: TGTGCCACCAGCAGAGGAGATACGCAGTATTTT. Translated, it gives CATSRGDTQYF. The whole variable domain, filled in from reference TRBV15 and TRBJ2-3, reads DAMVIQNPRYQVTQFGKPVTLSCSQTLNHNVMYWYQQKSSQAPKLLFHYYDKDFNNEADTPDNFQSRRPNTSFCFLDIRSPGLGDTAMYLCATSRGDTQYFGPGTRLTVL.

This chain joins TRBV15 and TRBJ1-5, with 9 nucleotides matching TRBD1. Germline CDR1 LNHNV, CDR2 YYDKDF (reference sequence). Trimming at V came to 5 bases and at J to 4 bases, leaving 6 bases not matched to a gene. The CDR3 totals 15 residues. Here the CDR3 reads CATSGGQGPNQPQHF. The CDR3 DNA reads as TGTGCCACCAGCGGAGGACAGGGGCCTAATCAGCCCCAGCATTTT.

This chain connects TRBV28 to TRBJ2-7, with TRBD1 identical over 7 bases. V lost 6 bases, J lost 3 bases, and 8 bases stayed unmatched. CDR3 size: 14 residues. Germline CDR1 is MDHEN and CDR2 is SYDVKM. The CDR3 bases are TGTGCCAGCAGCGAGACAGGGTTTGTCTACGAGCAGTACTTC. The encoded protein is CASSETGFVYEQYF. The full variable domain, rest sourced from reference TRBV28 and TRBJ2-7, is DVKVTQSSRYLVKRTGEKVFLECVQDMDHENMFWYRQDPGLGLRLIYFSYDVKMKEKGDIPEGYSVSREKKERFSLILESASTNQTSMYLCASSETGFVYEQYFGPGTRLTVT.

The chain combines TRBV6-5 with TRBJ1-4; D ambiguous. The CDR3 is made up of 13 amino acids. The V and J ends lost 2 bases and 5 bases respectively, with 6 bases between them. CDR1 and CDR2 from the germline V gene are MNHEY and SVGAGI. Written as DNA, the CDR3 is TGTGCCAGCAGTTACAGGGAGAATGAAAAACTGTTTTTT. Translated, it gives CASSYRENEKLFF.

The gene calls are TRBV6-1 and TRBJ2-5; 8 bases line up with TRBD1. Germline CDR1 is MNHNS and CDR2 is SASEGT. The CDR3 covers 14 residues. V was clipped by 6 bases and J by 4 bases; unmatched bases: 7. CDR3 protein: CASRSRGPPETQYF. The CDR3 DNA sequence: TGTGCCAGCAGAAGCAGGGGGCCCCCAGAGACCCAGTACTTC.

The V and J genes are TRBV7-9 and TRBJ2-1; the D is unclear. Trimming shortened V by 4 bases and J by 12 bases, and 13 bases separated the two germline ends. The CDR3 extends over 12 amino acids. Per germline, CDR1 SEHNR and CDR2 FQNEAQ (reference sequence). Here the CDR3 DNA reads TGTGCCAGCAGCTACCCCGGGTTCGGGCAGTTCTTC. Protein product: CASSYPGFGQFF. Based on the CDR3 plus reference TRBV7-9 and TRBJ2-1, the full variable domain is DTGVSQNPRHKITKRGQNVTFRCDPISEHNRLYWYRQTLGQGPEFLTYFQNEAQLEKSRLLSDRFSAERPKGSFSTLEIQRTEQGDSAMYLCASSYPGFGQFFGPGTRLTVL.

The CDR3 protein is CASSLFLTDTQYF. CDR3 sequence (DNA): TGTGCCAGCAGCTTATTTCTCACAGATACGCAGTATTTT. The rearrangement uses TRBV7-2 and TRBJ2-3, with no clear D. CDR3 length: 13 residues. CDR1 and CDR2 (germline): SGHTA, FQGNSA. V was clipped by 2 bases and J by 2 bases, with 5 bases between them.

V usage is TRBV7-8 and J usage is TRBJ1-2; D uncertain. Trimming cost V 1 base and J 9 bases, with 9 bases left between them. This CDR3 is 12 amino acids long. Per the germline V gene, CDR1 is SGHVS and CDR2 is FQNEAQ. The CDR3 DNA is TGTGCCAGCAGCTTAGGGCTATATAGCTACACCTTC. Amino acid sequence: CASSLGLYSYTF.

CDR3 protein: CASSFGQGNTGELFF. Here the CDR3 DNA reads TGTGCCAGCTCATTTGGACAGGGGAACACCGGGGAGCTGTTTTTT. The rearrangement uses TRBV18 and TRBJ2-2, with 8 bases that match TRBD1. Germline trimming cut 5 bases from V and 1 base from J; bases unmatched to any gene: 3. Germline V gives CDR1 KGHSH, CDR2 LQKENI. This CDR3 spans 15 amino acids.

J is TRBJ1-4 and V is TRBV28, with 7 bases lining up with TRBD1. Losses at the gene ends were 10 bases for V and 4 bases for J; bases not matched to a gene: 9. Germline V lookup: CDR1 MDHEN, CDR2 SYDVKM. The CDR3 covers 14 residues. The CDR3 region is CATSRGLLNEKLFF. DNA of the CDR3: TGTGCCACCAGCAGGGGGTTACTTAATGAAAAACTGTTTTTT.

This chain joins TRBV7-3 and TRBJ2-1; D possibly corresponds to TRBD1 (6 bases). Germline V CDR1 and CDR2: SGHTA, FQGTGA. CDR3 length equals 14 residues. V was pared by 5 bases and J by 0 bases, with 8 bases between. The CDR3 region is CASSPGHSYNEQFF. As DNA, the CDR3 is TGTGCCAGCAGCCCGGGACACTCCTACAATGAGCAGTTCTTC.

The V gene is TRBV6-1, the J gene TRBJ1-2; 7 bases agree with TRBD1. This CDR3 is 11 amino acids long. Trimming took 11 bases from V and 8 from J; bases not matched to a gene: 8. The V gene's germline CDR1 is MNHNS and CDR2 SASEGT. The CDR3 sequence is CAGRQGSGYTF. For the CDR3, the DNA is TGTGCCGGCCGACAGGGCAGCGGCTACACCTTC.

This clone was picked up many times. The chain couples TRBV9 to TRBJ2-4; D might be TRBD2 (6 bases). From germline, CDR1 is SGDLS and CDR2 YYNGEE. The germline V and J ends were trimmed by 4 bases and 7 bases, with 9 bases remaining between them. The CDR3 has 12 amino acids. The CDR3 DNA follows: TGTGCCAGCAGCCCAGGAGGGAACATTCAGTACTTC. Its protein is CASSPGGNIQYF.

V gene TRBV6-1 combines with J gene TRBJ2-7; D remains ambiguous. The V gene's germline CDR1 is MNHNS and CDR2 SASEGT. V was trimmed by 6 bases and J by 0 bases, leaving 6 bases between them. This CDR3 is 12 amino acids long. This chain's CDR3 is CASRVFSYEQYF. The DNA of the CDR3 is TGTGCCAGCAGGGTCTTCTCCTACGAGCAGTACTTC.

CDR3 region: CASSTPGGNTEAFF. CDR3 DNA: TGTGCCAGCAGTACCCCAGGGGGCAACACTGAAGCTTTCTTT. The genes are TRBV25-1 and TRBJ1-1; 8 bases fit TRBD1. The V gene end was trimmed by 5 bases and the J gene end by 2 bases; junction bases not matched to a gene: 4. This CDR3 is 14 amino acids long. The V gene's germline CDR1 is MGHDK and CDR2 SYGVNS.

This clone was seen a single time. The chain employs TRBV5-1 and TRBJ2-2, with D uncertain. CDR1 SGHRS and CDR2 YFSETQ come from the germline V gene. CDR3 length: 15 residues. V was cut by 0 bases and J by 1 base, with 7 bases left in between. The CDR3 DNA is TGCGCCAGCAGCTTGGCCCTAGGGAACACCGGGGAGCTGTTTTTT. This translates into CASSLALGNTGELFF.

The chain carries TRBV5-1 and TRBJ1-2; TRBD1 is a possible D gene (6 bases). The CDR3 extends over 15 amino acids. CDR1 SGHRS and CDR2 YFSETQ come from the germline V gene. The V end was cut by 5 bases, the J end by 0 bases, with 14 bases between. CDR3 DNA: TGCGCCAGCAGTCCGACAGGACATCCTAACTATGGCTACACCTTC. Translation: CASSPTGHPNYGYTF.

This clone was counted between two and nine times. The CDR3 bases are TGTGCTAGTGGTTTACGCTTTTCGGGTCAGGCTTCGAAAAACACCATATATTTT. This gives the protein CASGLRFSGQASKNTIYF. This sequence joins TRBV12-5 and TRBJ1-3; D unclear. The CDR3 length is 18 residues. Germline CDR1 is LGHNT and CDR2 is FRNRAP. The germline V and J ends were trimmed by 3 bases and 6 bases, with 24 bases remaining between them.

The chain combines TRBV5-6 with TRBJ1-4, with 8 bases fitting TRBD1. CDR3 size: 13 residues. Germline trimming cut 4 bases from V and 8 bases from J; bases unmatched to any gene: 4. Looked up from germline, CDR1 is SGHDT and CDR2 is YYEEEE. The CDR3 here is CASSLGQAEKLFF. The CDR3 nucleotides are TGTGCCAGCAGCCTGGGACAGGCCGAAAAACTGTTTTTT. The full variable domain, in which reference TRBV5-6 and TRBJ1-4 provide the parts outside the CDR3, is DAGVTQSPTHLIKTRGQQVTLRCSPKSGHDTVSWYQQALGQGPQFIFQYYEEEERQRGNFPDRFSGHQFPNYSSELNVNALLLGDSALYLCASSLGQAEKLFFGSGTQLSVL.

The chain uses TRBV6-1 and TRBJ2-7; D not certain. Germline values: CDR1 MNHNS, CDR2 SASEGT. The CDR3 extends over 14 amino acids. V lost 5 bases to trimming and J lost 5 bases, with 16 bases between them. The CDR3 is CASSFGPLPNEQYF. In DNA form, the CDR3 reads TGTGCCAGCAGTTTCGGGCCGCTCCCCAACGAGCAGTACTTC.